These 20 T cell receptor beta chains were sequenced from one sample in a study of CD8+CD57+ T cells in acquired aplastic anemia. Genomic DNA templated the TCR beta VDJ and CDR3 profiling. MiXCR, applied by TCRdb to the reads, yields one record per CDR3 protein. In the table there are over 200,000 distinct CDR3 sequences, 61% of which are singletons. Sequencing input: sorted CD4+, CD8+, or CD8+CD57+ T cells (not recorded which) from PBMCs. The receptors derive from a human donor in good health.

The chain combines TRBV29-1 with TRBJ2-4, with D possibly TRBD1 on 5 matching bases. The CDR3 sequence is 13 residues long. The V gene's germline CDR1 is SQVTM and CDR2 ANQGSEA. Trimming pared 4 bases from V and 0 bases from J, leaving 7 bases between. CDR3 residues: CSVGGLAKNIQYF. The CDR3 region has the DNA TGCAGCGTTGGGGGCTTAGCCAAAAACATTCAGTACTTC.

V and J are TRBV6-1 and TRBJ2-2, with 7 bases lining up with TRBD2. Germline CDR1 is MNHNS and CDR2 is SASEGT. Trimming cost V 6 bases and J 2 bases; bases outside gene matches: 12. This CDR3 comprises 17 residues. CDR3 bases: TGTGCCAGCAGCCAACGAGCGGGGAATACCAACACCGGGGAGCTGTTTTTT. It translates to CASSQRAGNTNTGELFF.

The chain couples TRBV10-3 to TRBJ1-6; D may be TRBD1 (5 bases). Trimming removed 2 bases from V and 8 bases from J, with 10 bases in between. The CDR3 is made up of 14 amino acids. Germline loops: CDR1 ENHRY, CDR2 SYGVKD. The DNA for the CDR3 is TGTGCCATCAGTGAGAGGCAGGGCGATTCACCCCTCCACTTT. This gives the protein CAISERQGDSPLHF.

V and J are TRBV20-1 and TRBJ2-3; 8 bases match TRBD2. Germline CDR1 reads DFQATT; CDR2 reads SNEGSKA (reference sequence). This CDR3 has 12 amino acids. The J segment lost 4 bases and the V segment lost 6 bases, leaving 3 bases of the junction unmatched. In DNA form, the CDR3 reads TGCAGTGCGCGGGAGGAGTCAGATACGCAGTATTTT. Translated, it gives CSAREESDTQYF.

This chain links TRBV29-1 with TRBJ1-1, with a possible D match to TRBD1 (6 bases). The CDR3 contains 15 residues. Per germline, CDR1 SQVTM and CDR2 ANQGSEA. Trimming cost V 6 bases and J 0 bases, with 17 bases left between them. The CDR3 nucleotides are TGCAGCGTGGGGGCAGGTTGGGGAATGAACACTGAAGCTTTCTTT. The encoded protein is CSVGAGWGMNTEAFF. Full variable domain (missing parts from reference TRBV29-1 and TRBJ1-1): SAVISQKPSRDICQRGTSLTIQCQVDSQVTMMFWYRQQPGQSLTLIATANQGSEATYESGFVIDKFPISRPNLTFSTLTVSNMSPEDSSIYLCSVGAGWGMNTEAFFGQGTRLTVV.

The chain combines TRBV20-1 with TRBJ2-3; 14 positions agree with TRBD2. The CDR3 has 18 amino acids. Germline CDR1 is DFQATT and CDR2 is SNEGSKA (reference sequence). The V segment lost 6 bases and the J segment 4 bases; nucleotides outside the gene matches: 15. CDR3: CSARGSGTSGSLPDTQYF. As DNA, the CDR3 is TGCAGTGCAAGGGGATCCGGGACTAGCGGGAGTTTGCCAGATACGCAGTATTTT.

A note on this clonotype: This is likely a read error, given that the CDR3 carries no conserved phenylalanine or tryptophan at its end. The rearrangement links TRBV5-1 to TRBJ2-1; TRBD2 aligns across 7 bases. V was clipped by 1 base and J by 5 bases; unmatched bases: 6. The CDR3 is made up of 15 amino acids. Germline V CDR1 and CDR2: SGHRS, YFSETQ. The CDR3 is CASSLKAGADNEQFS. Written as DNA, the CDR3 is TGCGCCAGCAGCTTGAAGGCGGGAGCTGACAATGAGCAGTTCTCC.

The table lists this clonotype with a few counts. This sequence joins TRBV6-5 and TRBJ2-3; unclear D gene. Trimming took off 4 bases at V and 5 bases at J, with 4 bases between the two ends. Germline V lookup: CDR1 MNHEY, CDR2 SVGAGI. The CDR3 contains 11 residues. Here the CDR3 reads CASSFGDTQYF. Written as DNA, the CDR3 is TGTGCCAGCAGTTTCGGAGATACGCAGTATTTT.

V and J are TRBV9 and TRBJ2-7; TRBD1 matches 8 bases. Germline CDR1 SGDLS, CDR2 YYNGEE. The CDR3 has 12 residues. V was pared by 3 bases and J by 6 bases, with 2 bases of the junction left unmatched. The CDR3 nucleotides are TGTGCCAGCAGCGGGACAGGGATCGAGCAGTACTTC. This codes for CASSGTGIEQYF.

CDR3: CASRVSGRSDEQYF. The CDR3 nucleotides are TGTGCCAGCAGAGTTAGCGGGAGGTCCGACGAGCAGTACTTC. The chain couples TRBV19 to TRBJ2-7; 10 bases are shared with TRBD2. Losses at the gene ends were 9 bases for V and 5 bases for J; bases not matched to a gene: 10. CDR1 is LNHDA and CDR2 is SQIVND in the germline V gene (reference sequence). The CDR3 totals 14 residues.

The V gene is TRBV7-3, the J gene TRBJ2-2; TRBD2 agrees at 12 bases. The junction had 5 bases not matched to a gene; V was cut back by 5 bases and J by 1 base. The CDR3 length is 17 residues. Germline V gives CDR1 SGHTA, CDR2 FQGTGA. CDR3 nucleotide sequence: TGTGCCAGCAGCCCCGGACTAGCGGGAATGAACACCGGGGAGCTGTTTTTT. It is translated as CASSPGLAGMNTGELFF.

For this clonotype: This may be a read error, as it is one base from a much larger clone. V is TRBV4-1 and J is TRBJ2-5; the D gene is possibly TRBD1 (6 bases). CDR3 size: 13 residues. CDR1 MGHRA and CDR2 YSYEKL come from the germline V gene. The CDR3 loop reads CASSRPGEETHYF. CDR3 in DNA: TGCGCCAGCAGCCGCCCAGGGGAAGAGACCCATTACTTC.

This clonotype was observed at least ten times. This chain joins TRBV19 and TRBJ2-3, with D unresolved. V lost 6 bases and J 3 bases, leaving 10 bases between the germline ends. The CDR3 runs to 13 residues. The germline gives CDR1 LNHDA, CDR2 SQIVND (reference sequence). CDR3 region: CASRPGRTDTQYF. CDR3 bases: TGTGCCAGTAGACCTGGACGGACAGATACGCAGTATTTT.

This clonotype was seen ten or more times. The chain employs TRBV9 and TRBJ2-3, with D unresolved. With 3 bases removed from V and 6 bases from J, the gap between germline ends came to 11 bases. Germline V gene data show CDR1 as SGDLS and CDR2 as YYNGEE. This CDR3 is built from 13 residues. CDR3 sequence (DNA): TGTGCCAGCAGCGGCCCCTTAGGGGATACGCAGTATTTT. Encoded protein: CASSGPLGDTQYF.

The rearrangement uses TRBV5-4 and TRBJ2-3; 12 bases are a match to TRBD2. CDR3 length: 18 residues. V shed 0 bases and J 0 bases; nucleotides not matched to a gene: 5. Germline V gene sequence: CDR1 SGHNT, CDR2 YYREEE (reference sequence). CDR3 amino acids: CASSLGASGGASTDTQYF. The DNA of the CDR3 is TGTGCCAGCAGCTTGGGGGCTAGCGGGGGGGCTAGCACAGATACGCAGTATTTT.

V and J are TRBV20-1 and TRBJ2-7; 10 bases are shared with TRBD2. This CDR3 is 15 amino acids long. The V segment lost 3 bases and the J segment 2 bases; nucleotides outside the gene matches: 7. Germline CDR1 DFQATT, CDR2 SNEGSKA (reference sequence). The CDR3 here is CSARGAGGLTYEQYF. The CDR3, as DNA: TGCAGTGCTAGGGGAGCGGGAGGGCTAACCTACGAGCAGTACTTC.

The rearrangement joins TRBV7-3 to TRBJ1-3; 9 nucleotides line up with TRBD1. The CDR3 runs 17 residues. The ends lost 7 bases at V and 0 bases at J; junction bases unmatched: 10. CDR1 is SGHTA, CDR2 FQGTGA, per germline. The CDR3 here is CASNPGQGRNSGNTIYF. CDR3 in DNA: TGTGCCAGCAACCCGGGACAGGGAAGAAACTCTGGAAACACCATATATTTT.

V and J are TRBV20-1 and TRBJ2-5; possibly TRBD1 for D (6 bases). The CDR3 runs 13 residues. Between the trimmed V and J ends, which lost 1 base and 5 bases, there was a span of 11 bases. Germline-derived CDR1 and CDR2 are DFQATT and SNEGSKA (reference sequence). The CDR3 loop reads CSARAGVAETQYF. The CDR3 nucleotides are TGCAGTGCTAGAGCAGGGGTAGCGGAGACCCAGTACTTC.

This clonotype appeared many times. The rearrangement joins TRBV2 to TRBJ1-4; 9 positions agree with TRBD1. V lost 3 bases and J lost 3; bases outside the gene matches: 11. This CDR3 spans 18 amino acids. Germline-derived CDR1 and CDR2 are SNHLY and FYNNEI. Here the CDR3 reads CASSDLGQGVSANEKLFF. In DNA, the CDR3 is TGTGCCAGCAGTGACCTGGGACAGGGAGTATCCGCTAATGAAAAACTGTTTTTT. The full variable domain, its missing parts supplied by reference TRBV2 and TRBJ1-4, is EPEVTQTPSHQVTQMGQEVILRCVPISNHLYFYWYRQILGQKVEFLVSFYNNEISEKSEIFDDQFSVERPDGSNFTLKIRSTKLEDSAMYFCASSDLGQGVSANEKLFFGSGTQLSVL.

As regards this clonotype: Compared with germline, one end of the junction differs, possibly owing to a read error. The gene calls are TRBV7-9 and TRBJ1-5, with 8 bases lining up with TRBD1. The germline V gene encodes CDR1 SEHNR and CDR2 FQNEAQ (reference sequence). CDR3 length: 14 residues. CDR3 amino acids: CVSSSTGGNQPQHF. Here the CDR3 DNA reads TGTGTCAGCAGCTCGACAGGGGGCAATCAGCCCCAGCATTTT.